The clone carrying this TCR beta chain showed up many times. Its antigen is as yet unknown. The CDR3 runs to 13 residues. V lost 7 bases and J lost 0, with 8 bases in between. Germline-derived CDR1 and CDR2 are SGHTA and FQGNSA. Unique molecular identifiers tagged the TCRbeta library. TCRdb fed the PCR reads into MiXCR, producing one record per CDR3 protein. The top ten hold over 2% of the sample, which has about 590,000 distinct CDR3 sequences, over 10% seen once. These data are taken from a study of T-cell reconstitution after alpha-beta-depleted transplantation in children. Study-wide results and limits: One year post-transplant, T-cell counts and diversity were largely derived from T cells produced anew.

The chain carries TRBV7-2 and TRBJ2-3; D remains ambiguous. The sequence came from a male patient between 10 and 17 years old who had a stem cell transplant for acute myeloid leukemia, so the T cells may come from the graft donor. The source was PBMCs, mostly from graft donor cells, collected 360 days after TCRalphabeta/CD19-depleted stem cell transplant. CDR3 DNA sequence: TGTGCCAGCACCCAAGTTAGCACAGATACGCAGTATTTT. Translated, it gives CASTQVSTDTQYF.